Detailed here is one T cell receptor beta chain. Antigen unknown. Deletions cut 2 bases from V and 0 bases from J, with 20 bases between. This CDR3 contains 18 residues. Germline CDR1 SEHNR, CDR2 FQNEAQ (reference sequence). This sample is drawn from a study of cytomegalovirus exposure and HLA in healthy donors. At the level of the study: Roughly 180 million T cells yielded 100 million or so unique TCR beta sequences, as an earlier analysis found. Points from the study as a whole: Rarity marked most TCR sequences, yet some public TCRs occurred in many donors.

Both 60 Vbeta primers and 13 Jbeta primers went into the PCR. TCRdb's copy holds only in-frame clones and misses some; the assay was immunoSEQ multiplex PCR. The sample has roughly 100,000 clones; around four fifths are singletons. Specimen: PBMCs. The receptor's source is a woman in her forties in good health and CMV-seronegative. V and J are TRBV7-9 and TRBJ2-7; tentative D call: TRBD1 (6 bases). DNA for the CDR3: TGTGCCAGCAGCTTAATGGGGGACACCGAAACCCTCTCCTACGAGCAGTACTTC. This encodes CASSLMGDTETLSYEQYF.